This T cell receptor beta chain was recorded in a study of control samples from healthy donors and cancer patients. Comments on this clone: One end of the junction is discordant with germline, which a read error may explain.

The table came from immunoSEQ multiplex PCR; TCRdb's copy has only in-frame clones and leaves some out. The sample features approximately 190,000 clones, with more than 2% in its top ten. The CDR3 is 15 residues long. CDR1 is SSHAT and CDR2 is FNYEAQ in the germline V gene (reference sequence). The clonotype originates from a woman aged 25 to 39 in good health. The genes are TRBV7-7 and TRBJ2-1; TRBD1 agrees at 10 bases. The material sequenced was blood. The CDR3 loop reads CASSLGTGANNEQFF. In nucleotides, the CDR3 is TGTGCTAGCAGCTTGGGGACAGGGGCCAACAATGAGCAGTTCTTC.